This T cell receptor beta chain was captured in a study of tissue T cells after allogeneic stem cell transplantation. Points from the study as a whole: Few T cell clones were shared across patients, but motif clusters showed tissue-specific shared signatures.

As regards this clone: Its antigen is not known.

Only in-frame clones appear in the TCRdb table, and some are missing; sequencing was by immunoSEQ multiplex PCR. The data contain over 1,500 clones, about two thirds of them seen just once; the ten biggest clones take up around 21%. This CDR3 has 11 residues. CDR1 and CDR2 (germline): SQVTM, ANQGSEA. V dropped 4 bases and J dropped 9 bases, with 10 bases sitting between them. The gene calls are TRBV29-1 and TRBJ2-1; D is ambiguous. The source of this sequence is a female donor at least 60 years old with lung cancer. The specimen was tissue from the stomach, collected at autopsy. The CDR3 DNA reads as TGCAGCGTTGCACCAGGTAGTGAGCAGTTCTTC. Protein sequence: CSVAPGSEQFF.